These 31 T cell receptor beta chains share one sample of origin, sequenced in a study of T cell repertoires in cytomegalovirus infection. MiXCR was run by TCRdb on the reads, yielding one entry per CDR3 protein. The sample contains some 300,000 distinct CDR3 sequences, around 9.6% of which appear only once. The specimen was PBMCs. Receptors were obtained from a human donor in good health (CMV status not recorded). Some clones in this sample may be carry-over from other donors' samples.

The DNA of the CDR3 is TGCAGTGCAAAGCGAGCCGAAGGAGCTTTCTTT. Amino acids: CSAKRAEGAFF. J is TRBJ1-1 and V is TRBV20-1; D remains ambiguous. V dropped 6 bases and J dropped 10 bases, with 15 bases sitting between them. This CDR3 has 11 residues. Per germline, CDR1 DFQATT and CDR2 SNEGSKA (reference sequence).

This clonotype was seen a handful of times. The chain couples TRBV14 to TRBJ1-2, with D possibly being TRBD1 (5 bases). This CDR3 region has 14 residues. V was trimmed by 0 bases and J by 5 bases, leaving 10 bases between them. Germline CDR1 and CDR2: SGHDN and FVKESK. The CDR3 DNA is TGTGCCAGCAGCCAAGACTCCCGGGGGTATGGCTACACCTTC. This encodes CASSQDSRGYGYTF.

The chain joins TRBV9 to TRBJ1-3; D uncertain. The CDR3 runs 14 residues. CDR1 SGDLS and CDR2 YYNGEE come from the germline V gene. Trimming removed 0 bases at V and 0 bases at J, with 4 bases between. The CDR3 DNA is TGTGCCAGCAGCGTAGGACTCTCTGGAAACACCATATATTTT. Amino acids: CASSVGLSGNTIYF.

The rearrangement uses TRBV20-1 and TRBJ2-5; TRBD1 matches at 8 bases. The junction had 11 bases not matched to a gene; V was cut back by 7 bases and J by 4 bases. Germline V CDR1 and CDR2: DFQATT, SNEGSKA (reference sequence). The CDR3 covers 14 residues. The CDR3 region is CSEKTGEGGETQYF. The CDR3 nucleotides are TGCAGTGAGAAGACAGGGGAAGGGGGAGAGACCCAGTACTTC.

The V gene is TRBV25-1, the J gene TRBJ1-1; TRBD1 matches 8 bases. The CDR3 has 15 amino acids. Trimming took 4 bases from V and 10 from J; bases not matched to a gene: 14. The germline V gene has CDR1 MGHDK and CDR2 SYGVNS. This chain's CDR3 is CASSGSRGPIVLAFF. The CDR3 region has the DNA TGTGCCAGCAGTGGTTCCAGGGGGCCGATTGTTCTAGCTTTCTTT.

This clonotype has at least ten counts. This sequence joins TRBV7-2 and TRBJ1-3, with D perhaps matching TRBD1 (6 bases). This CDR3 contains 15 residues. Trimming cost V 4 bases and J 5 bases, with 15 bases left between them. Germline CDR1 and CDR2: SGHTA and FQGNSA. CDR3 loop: CASSSPTGYRNTIYF. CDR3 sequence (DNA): TGTGCCAGCAGCTCCCCGACAGGATACCGAAACACCATATATTTT.

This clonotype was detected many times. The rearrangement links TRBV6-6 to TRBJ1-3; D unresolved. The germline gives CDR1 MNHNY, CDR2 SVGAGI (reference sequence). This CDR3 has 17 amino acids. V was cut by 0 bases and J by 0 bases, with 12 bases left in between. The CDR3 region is CASSYSRPKNSGNTIYF. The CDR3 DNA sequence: TGTGCCAGCAGTTACTCCAGACCTAAAAACTCTGGAAACACCATATATTTT.

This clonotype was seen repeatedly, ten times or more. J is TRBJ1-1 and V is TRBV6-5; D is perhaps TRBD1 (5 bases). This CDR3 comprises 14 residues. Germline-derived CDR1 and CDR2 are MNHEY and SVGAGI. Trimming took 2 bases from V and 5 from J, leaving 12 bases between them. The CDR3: CASSYVGVVTEAFF. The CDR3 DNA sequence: TGTGCCAGCAGTTACGTAGGGGTGGTGACTGAAGCTTTCTTT.

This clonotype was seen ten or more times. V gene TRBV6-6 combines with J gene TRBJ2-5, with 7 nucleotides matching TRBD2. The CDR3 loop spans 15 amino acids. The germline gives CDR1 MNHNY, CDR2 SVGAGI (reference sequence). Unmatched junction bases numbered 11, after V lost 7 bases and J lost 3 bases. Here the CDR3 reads CASITKAGFKETQYF. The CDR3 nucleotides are TGTGCCAGCATCACCAAAGCGGGGTTCAAAGAGACCCAGTACTTC.

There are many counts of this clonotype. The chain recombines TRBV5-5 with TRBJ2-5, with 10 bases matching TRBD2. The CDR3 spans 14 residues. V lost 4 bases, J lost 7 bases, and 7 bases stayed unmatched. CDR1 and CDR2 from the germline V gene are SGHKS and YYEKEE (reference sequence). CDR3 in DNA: TGTGCCAGCAGCACAGCGGGGGGGCCTGGGACCCAGTACTTC. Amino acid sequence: CASSTAGGPGTQYF.

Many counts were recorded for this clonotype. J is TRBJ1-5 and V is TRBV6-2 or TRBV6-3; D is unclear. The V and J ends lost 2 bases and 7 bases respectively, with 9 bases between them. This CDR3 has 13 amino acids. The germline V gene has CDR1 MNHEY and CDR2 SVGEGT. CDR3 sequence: CASSYLPSQPQHF. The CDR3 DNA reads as TGTGCCAGCAGTTACCTACCCTCCCAGCCCCAGCATTTT.

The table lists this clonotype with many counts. CDR3 coding DNA: TGCAGCGTTTTGTACAGGGGAGATGAAAAACTGTTTTTT. Translated, it gives CSVLYRGDEKLFF. V gene TRBV29-1 combines with J gene TRBJ1-4; 7 bases fit TRBD1. V lost 5 bases, J lost 6 bases, and 6 bases stayed unmatched. From germline, CDR1 is SQVTM and CDR2 ANQGSEA. The CDR3 consists of 13 residues.

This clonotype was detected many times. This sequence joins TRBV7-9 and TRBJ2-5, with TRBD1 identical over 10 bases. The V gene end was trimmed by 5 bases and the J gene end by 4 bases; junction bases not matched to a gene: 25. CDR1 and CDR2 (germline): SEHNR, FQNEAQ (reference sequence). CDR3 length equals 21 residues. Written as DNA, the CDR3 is TGTGCCAGCAGCCCTAGCTACTTTTGGGACAGGGGCCCTTTCGCGCGAGAGACCCAGTACTTC. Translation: CASSPSYFWDRGPFARETQYF. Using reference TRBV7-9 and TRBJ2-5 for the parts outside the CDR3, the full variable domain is DTGVSQNPRHKITKRGQNVTFRCDPISEHNRLYWYRQTLGQGPEFLTYFQNEAQLEKSRLLSDRFSAERPKGSFSTLEIQRTEQGDSAMYLCASSPSYFWDRGPFARETQYFGPGTRLLVL.

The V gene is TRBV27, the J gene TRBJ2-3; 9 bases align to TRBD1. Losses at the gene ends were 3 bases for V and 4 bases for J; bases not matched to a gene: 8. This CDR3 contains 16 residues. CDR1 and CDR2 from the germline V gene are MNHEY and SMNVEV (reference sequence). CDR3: CASSLGQGPIADTQYF. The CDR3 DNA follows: TGTGCCAGCAGTTTGGGACAGGGTCCTATTGCAGATACGCAGTATTTT.

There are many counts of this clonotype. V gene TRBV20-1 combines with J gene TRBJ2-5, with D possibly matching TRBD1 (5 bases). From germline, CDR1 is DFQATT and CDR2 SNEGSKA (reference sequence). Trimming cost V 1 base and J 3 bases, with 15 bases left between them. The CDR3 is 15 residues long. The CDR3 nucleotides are TGCAGTGCTAGAGGCCTGACAGCCCCCGAAGAGACCCAGTACTTC. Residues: CSARGLTAPEETQYF.

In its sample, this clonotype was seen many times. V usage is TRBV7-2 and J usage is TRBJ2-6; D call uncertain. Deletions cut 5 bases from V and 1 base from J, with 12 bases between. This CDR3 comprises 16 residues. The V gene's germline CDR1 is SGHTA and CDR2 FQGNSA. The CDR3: CASSPRTASGANVLTF. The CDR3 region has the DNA TGTGCCAGCAGCCCACGGACGGCGTCTGGGGCCAACGTCCTGACTTTC.

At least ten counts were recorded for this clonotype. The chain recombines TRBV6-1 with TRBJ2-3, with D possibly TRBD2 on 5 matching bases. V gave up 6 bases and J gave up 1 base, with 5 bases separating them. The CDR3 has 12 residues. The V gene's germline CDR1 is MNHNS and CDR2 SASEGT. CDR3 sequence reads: CASSGGTDTQYF. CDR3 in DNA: TGTGCCAGCAGCGGGGGCACAGATACGCAGTATTTT.

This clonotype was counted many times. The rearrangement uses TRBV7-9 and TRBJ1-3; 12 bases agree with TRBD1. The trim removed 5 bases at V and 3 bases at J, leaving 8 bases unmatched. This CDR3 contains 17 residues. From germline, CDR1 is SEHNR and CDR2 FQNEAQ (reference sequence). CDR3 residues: CASSVLGQGADGNTIYF. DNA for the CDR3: TGTGCCAGCAGCGTATTGGGACAGGGGGCCGATGGAAACACCATATATTTT. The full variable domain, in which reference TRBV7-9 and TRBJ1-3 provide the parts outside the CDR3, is DTGVSQNPRHKITKRGQNVTFRCDPISEHNRLYWYRQTLGQGPEFLTYFQNEAQLEKSRLLSDRFSAERPKGSFSTLEIQRTEQGDSAMYLCASSVLGQGADGNTIYFGEGSWLTVV.

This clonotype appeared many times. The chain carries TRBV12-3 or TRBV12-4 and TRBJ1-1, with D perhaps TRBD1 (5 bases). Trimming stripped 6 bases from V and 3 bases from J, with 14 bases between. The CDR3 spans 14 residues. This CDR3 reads CASSPGGGDTEAFF. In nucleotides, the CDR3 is TGTGCCAGCAGCCCCGGTGGGGGGGACACTGAAGCTTTCTTT.

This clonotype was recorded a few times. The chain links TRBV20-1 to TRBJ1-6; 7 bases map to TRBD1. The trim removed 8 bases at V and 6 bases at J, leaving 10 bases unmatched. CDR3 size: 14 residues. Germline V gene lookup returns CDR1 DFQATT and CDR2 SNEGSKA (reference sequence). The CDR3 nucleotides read TGCAGTTGCCGTATCGGGACAGTTAATTCACCCCTCCACTTT. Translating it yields CSCRIGTVNSPLHF.

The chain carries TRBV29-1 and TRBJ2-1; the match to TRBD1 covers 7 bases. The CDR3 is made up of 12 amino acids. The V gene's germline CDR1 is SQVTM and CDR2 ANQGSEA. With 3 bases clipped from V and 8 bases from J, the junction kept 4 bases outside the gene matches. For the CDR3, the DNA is TGCAGCGTTGAGAAGGGGGCCTATGAGCAGTTCTTC. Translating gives CSVEKGAYEQFF.

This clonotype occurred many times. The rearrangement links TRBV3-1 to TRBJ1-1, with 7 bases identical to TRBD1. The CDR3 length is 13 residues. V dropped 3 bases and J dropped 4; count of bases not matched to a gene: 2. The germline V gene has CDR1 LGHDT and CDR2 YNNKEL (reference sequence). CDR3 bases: TGTGCCAGCAGCCAGACAGGGACCACTGAAGCTTTCTTT. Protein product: CASSQTGTTEAFF.

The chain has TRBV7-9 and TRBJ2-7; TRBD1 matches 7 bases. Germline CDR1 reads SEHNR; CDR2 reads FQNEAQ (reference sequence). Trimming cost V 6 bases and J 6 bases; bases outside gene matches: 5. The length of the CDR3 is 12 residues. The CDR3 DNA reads TGTGCCAGCAGTTCGGGACAGCGCGAGCAGTACTTC. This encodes CASSSGQREQYF.

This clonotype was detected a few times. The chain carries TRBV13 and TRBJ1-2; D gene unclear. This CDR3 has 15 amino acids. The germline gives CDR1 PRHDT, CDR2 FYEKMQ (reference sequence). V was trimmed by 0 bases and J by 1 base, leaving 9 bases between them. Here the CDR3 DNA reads TGTGCCAGCAGCTTAGGAGACCGAAATAACTATGGCTACACCTTC. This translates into CASSLGDRNNYGYTF.

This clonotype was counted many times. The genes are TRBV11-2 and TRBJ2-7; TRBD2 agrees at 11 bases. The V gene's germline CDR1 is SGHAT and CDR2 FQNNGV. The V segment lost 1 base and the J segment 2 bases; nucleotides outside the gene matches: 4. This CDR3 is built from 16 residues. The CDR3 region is CASSLAGSGGAYEQYV. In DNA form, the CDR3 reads TGTGCCAGCAGCTTAGCGGGTAGCGGGGGGGCCTACGAGCAGTACGTC.

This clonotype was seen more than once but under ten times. CDR3 bases: TGTGCCAGCAGTCATTCCCCGTGGGGTTCCTACAATGAGCAGTTCTTC. It yields the protein CASSHSPWGSYNEQFF. The chain carries TRBV6-2 or TRBV6-3 and TRBJ2-1, with D uncertain. Trimming shortened V by 5 bases and J by 1 base, and 15 bases separated the two germline ends. The CDR3 extends over 16 amino acids. The germline gives CDR1 MNHEY, CDR2 SVGEGT.

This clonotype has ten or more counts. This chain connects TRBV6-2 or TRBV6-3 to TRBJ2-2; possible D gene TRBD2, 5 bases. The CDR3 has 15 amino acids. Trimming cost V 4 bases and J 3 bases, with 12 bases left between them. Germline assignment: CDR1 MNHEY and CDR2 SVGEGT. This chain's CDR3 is CASSSLPADTGELFF. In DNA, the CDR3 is TGTGCCAGCAGTTCTCTCCCAGCGGACACCGGGGAGCTGTTTTTT.

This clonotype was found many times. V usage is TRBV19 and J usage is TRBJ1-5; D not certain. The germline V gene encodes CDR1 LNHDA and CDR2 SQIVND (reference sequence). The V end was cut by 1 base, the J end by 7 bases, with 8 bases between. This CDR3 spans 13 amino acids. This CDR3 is CASSIGPRQPQHF. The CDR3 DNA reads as TGTGCCAGTAGTATAGGGCCTCGGCAGCCCCAGCATTTT.

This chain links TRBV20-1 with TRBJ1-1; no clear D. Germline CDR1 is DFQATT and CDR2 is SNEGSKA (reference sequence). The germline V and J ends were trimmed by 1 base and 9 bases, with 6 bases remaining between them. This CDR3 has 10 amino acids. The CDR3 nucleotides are TGCAGTGCTAGAGTTGTTCAAGCTTTCTTT. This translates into CSARVVQAFF.

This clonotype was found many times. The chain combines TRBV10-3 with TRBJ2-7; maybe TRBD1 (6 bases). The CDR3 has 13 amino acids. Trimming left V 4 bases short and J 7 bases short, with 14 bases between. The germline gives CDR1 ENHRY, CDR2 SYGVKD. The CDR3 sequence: CAISAEGDREQYF. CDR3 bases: TGTGCCATCAGTGCCGAGGGGGATCGGGAGCAGTACTTC.

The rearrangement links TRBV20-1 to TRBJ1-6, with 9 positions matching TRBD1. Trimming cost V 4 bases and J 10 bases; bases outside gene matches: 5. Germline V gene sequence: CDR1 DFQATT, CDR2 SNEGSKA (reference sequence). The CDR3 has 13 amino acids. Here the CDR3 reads CSATTGGVSPLHF. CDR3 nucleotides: TGCAGTGCTACCACAGGGGGCGTATCACCCCTCCACTTT.